A single sample is the source of the 27 T cell receptor beta chains below, sequenced in a study of blood T cell repertoires in COVID-19. Sequenced by immunoSEQ multiplex PCR; TCRdb stores in-frame clones only, minus some. Of some 80,000 clones in the sample, 85% to 90% were seen once. The sequenced material came from peripheral blood. Receptors originate from a woman of 80 years or more in a cohort sampled during active or convalescent COVID-19.

The chain links TRBV28 to TRBJ1-2, with D perhaps matching TRBD1 (5 bases). Trimming took 3 bases from V and 1 from J, leaving 18 bases between them. Germline V gene sequence: CDR1 MDHEN, CDR2 SYDVKM. CDR3 length equals 17 residues. The DNA of the CDR3 is TGTGCCAGCAGTTTGGGTAGGGGCGCCTCAGTTAACTATGGCTACACCTTC. Translation: CASSLGRGASVNYGYTF.

A few counts support this clone. The chain recombines TRBV30 with TRBJ1-4; tentatively, D is TRBD1 (5 bases). With 3 bases removed from V and 7 bases from J, the gap between germline ends came to 15 bases. The CDR3 spans 14 residues. CDR1 and CDR2 (germline): GTSNPN, SVGIG (reference sequence). The CDR3 sequence: CAWSTGPGGEKLFF. The CDR3 DNA follows: TGTGCCTGGAGCACGGGACCCGGGGGTGAAAAACTGTTTTTT.

The chain couples TRBV6-2 or TRBV6-3 to TRBJ1-1, with 10 bases fitting TRBD1. Per the germline V gene, CDR1 is MNHEY and CDR2 is SVGEGT. The V gene end was trimmed by 0 bases and the J gene end by 4 bases; junction bases not matched to a gene: 11. This CDR3 has 18 amino acids. The DNA of the CDR3 is TGTGCCAGCAGTTACTCGGTTTTAGGACAGGGGGAGGGCACTGAAGCTTTCTTT. Translation gives CASSYSVLGQGEGTEAFF.

The chain couples TRBV7-3 to TRBJ1-5; D gene unclear. This CDR3 comprises 13 residues. Trimming left V 1 base short and J 6 bases short, with 7 bases between. Germline V gene sequence: CDR1 SGHTA, CDR2 FQGTGA. CDR3 loop: CASSLNYGQPQHF. CDR3 coding DNA: TGTGCCAGCAGCTTAAATTACGGTCAGCCCCAGCATTTT. The complete variable domain, with remaining parts taken from reference TRBV7-3 and TRBJ1-5, reads GAGVSQTPSNKVTEKGKYVELRCDPISGHTALYWYRQSLGQGPEFLIYFQGTGAADDSGLPNDRFFAVRPEGSVSTLKIQRTERGDSAVYLCASSLNYGQPQHFGDGTRLSIL.

The chain has TRBV9 and TRBJ2-1; D might be TRBD1 (6 bases). In germline, CDR1 is SGDLS, CDR2 YYNGEE. V was trimmed by 4 bases and J by 15 bases, leaving 29 bases between them. The CDR3 consists of 16 residues. DNA for the CDR3: TGTGCCAGCAGCCCAGGCACCGGGACAATCCCTACGACCTCGTTCTTC. As protein: CASSPGTGTIPTTSFF.

The genes are TRBV7-3 and TRBJ2-3, with 7 bases lining up with TRBD2. The CDR3 contains 14 residues. Germline lookup yields CDR1 SGHTA and CDR2 FQGTGA. The J segment lost 5 bases and the V segment lost 2 bases, leaving 4 bases of the junction unmatched. CDR3 in amino acids: CASSLSTSVDTQYF. Here the CDR3 DNA reads TGTGCCAGCAGCTTATCCACTAGCGTAGATACGCAGTATTTT.

J is TRBJ2-1 and V is TRBV27; 8 bases line up with TRBD2. From germline, CDR1 is MNHEY and CDR2 SMNVEV (reference sequence). The ends lost 4 bases at V and 3 bases at J; junction bases unmatched: 8. This CDR3 contains 16 residues. The CDR3 bases are TGTGCCAGCAGTTCAGGGACTAGGCGGGACTACAATGAGCAGTTCTTC. Translating it yields CASSSGTRRDYNEQFF.

This chain joins TRBV19 and TRBJ1-5, with 8 positions matching TRBD1. This CDR3 region has 17 residues. Germline V gives CDR1 LNHDA, CDR2 SQIVND (reference sequence). J lost 7 bases, V lost 0 bases, and 11 bases had no gene match. The CDR3 loop is CASSIEDRGDRKQPQHF. In nucleotides, the CDR3 is TGTGCCAGTAGTATAGAAGACAGAGGGGACAGGAAGCAGCCCCAGCATTTT.

The rearrangement links TRBV10-3 to TRBJ1-2; D ambiguous. V lost 7 bases and J lost 4, with 13 bases in between. Germline V gene sequence: CDR1 ENHRY, CDR2 SYGVKD. CDR3 length equals 13 residues. The CDR3 region has the DNA TGTGCCATCAACTCAGGTGGTTCCTATGGCTACACCTTC. Protein sequence: CAINSGGSYGYTF.

DNA of the CDR3: TGCGCCAGCAGCTTGGACAGGGGGCTTTACAATGAGCAGTTCTTC. Translated, it gives CASSLDRGLYNEQFF. The chain couples TRBV5-1 to TRBJ2-1, with 9 bases fitting TRBD1. CDR1 and CDR2 (germline): SGHRS, YFSETQ. The CDR3 runs 15 residues. V lost 0 bases to trimming and J lost 4 bases; unmatched junction nucleotides: 2. Based on the CDR3 plus reference TRBV5-1 and TRBJ2-1, the full variable domain is KAGVTQTPRYLIKTRGQQVTLSCSPISGHRSVSWYQQTPGQGLQFLFEYFSETQRNKGNFPGRFSGRQFSNSRSEMNVSTLELGDSALYLCASSLDRGLYNEQFFGPGTRLTVL.

In its sample, this clone was seen once. The chain joins TRBV29-1 to TRBJ2-1; 7 positions match TRBD2. The germline CDR1 and CDR2 sequences are SQVTM and ANQGSEA. V lost 7 bases to trimming and J lost 6 bases; unmatched junction nucleotides: 9. The CDR3 sequence is 13 residues long. The CDR3 DNA reads TGCAGCGGGGGCGGGAGTAAGCCCAATGAGCAGTTCTTC. It translates to CSGGGSKPNEQFF.

This chain connects TRBV20-1 to TRBJ2-4, with TRBD1 as a possible D gene (5 bases). V was shortened by 3 bases and J by 7 bases, with 16 bases between the two germline ends. Per the germline V gene, CDR1 is DFQATT and CDR2 is SNEGSKA (reference sequence). There are 14 residues in the CDR3. CDR3 residues: CSASRQASGNIQYF. For the CDR3, the DNA is TGCAGTGCTAGTCGGCAGGCCTCAGGGAACATTCAGTACTTC.

This rearrangement joins TRBV5-1 to TRBJ1-2; TRBD1 matches at 9 bases. V was clipped by 9 bases and J by 3 bases; unmatched bases: 6. The CDR3 runs 13 residues. CDR1 and CDR2 from the germline V gene are SGHRS and YFSETQ. CDR3 DNA: TGCGCCACCGGGACAGGGATGGACTATGGCTACACCTTC. It codes for CATGTGMDYGYTF.

Turning to this clone: Distinct nucleotide sequences in the sample also encode this CDR3. CDR3 residues: CASSRDRDTEAFF. The CDR3 DNA follows: TGTGCCAGCAGTCGGGACAGGGACACTGAAGCTTTCTTT. This rearrangement joins TRBV2 to TRBJ1-1, with TRBD1 identical over 9 bases. The CDR3 is 13 residues long. Germline assignment: CDR1 SNHLY and CDR2 FYNNEI. V gave up 5 bases and J gave up 3 bases; unmatched junction bases: 1.

This chain's CDR3 is CASPGGQAALDTQYF. CDR3 nucleotide sequence: TGTGCCAGCCCGGGGGGTCAAGCCGCCCTAGATACGCAGTATTTT. The chain recombines TRBV6-5 with TRBJ2-3, with 7 bases matching TRBD2. In germline, CDR1 is MNHEY, CDR2 SVGAGI. V was clipped by 8 bases and J by 5 bases; unmatched bases: 13. The CDR3 extends over 15 amino acids.

V usage is TRBV3-1 (or the pseudogene TRBV3-2) and J usage is TRBJ1-5; D is unresolved. The V gene lost 4 bases and the J gene lost 5 bases, with 9 bases spanning the gap. Germline V lookup: CDR1 LGHDT, CDR2 YNNKEL (reference sequence). CDR3 length: 13 amino acids. CDR3 coding DNA: TGTGCCAGCAGCCTTTCGAGGGATCAGCCCCAGCATTTT. This translates into CASSLSRDQPQHF.

This CDR3 reads CASSPAGRQPQHF. In DNA, the CDR3 is TGCGCCAGCAGCCCTGCGGGGCGTCAGCCCCAGCATTTT. The J gene is TRBJ1-5, the V gene TRBV5-1; D perhaps matches TRBD1 (5 bases). The V end lost 4 bases, the J end lost 6 bases, and 11 bases lay between the germline ends. The germline V gene has CDR1 SGHRS and CDR2 YFSETQ. The CDR3 loop spans 13 amino acids.

This clone showed up just a few times. The chain is built from TRBV6-1 and TRBJ1-2; 7 bases align to TRBD1. The CDR3 is made up of 16 amino acids. CDR1 is MNHNS, CDR2 SASEGT, per germline. Trimming took 3 bases from V and 0 from J; bases not matched to a gene: 7. The CDR3 reads CASSDRRTGANYGYTF. CDR3 nucleotides: TGTGCCAGCAGTGATCGGCGGACAGGAGCTAACTATGGCTACACCTTC.

The CDR3 loop is CASSSRQGAEAFF. The CDR3 DNA is TGTGCCAGCAGCTCACGACAGGGGGCTGAAGCTTTCTTT. The genes are TRBV7-3 and TRBJ1-1, with 9 bases aligning to TRBD1. This CDR3 is built from 13 residues. The junction had 3 bases not matched to a gene; V was cut back by 4 bases and J by 6 bases. The germline CDR1 and CDR2 sequences are SGHTA and FQGTGA. The complete variable domain, with remaining parts taken from reference TRBV7-3 and TRBJ1-1, reads GAGVSQTPSNKVTEKGKYVELRCDPISGHTALYWYRQSLGQGPEFLIYFQGTGAADDSGLPNDRFFAVRPEGSVSTLKIQRTERGDSAVYLCASSSRQGAEAFFGQGTRLTVV.

This chain uses TRBV24-1 with TRBJ2-3, with 7 bases fitting TRBD2. The junction had 4 bases not matched to a gene; V was cut back by 3 bases and J by 2 bases. Germline CDR1 reads KGHDR; CDR2 reads SFDVKD. The CDR3 runs to 15 residues. Written as DNA, the CDR3 is TGTGCCACCAGTGATGACCGGGAGGACACAGATACGCAGTATTTT. Encoded protein: CATSDDREDTDTQYF.

The chain recombines TRBV5-1 with TRBJ1-2, with 8 bases that match TRBD1. CDR1 and CDR2 (germline): SGHRS, YFSETQ. The V segment lost 5 bases and the J segment 6 bases; nucleotides outside the gene matches: 6. This CDR3 is 13 amino acids long. CDR3 nucleotides: TGCGCCAGCAGGGCAGGGGGCATCGATGGCTACACCTTC. Protein: CASRAGGIDGYTF.

J is TRBJ1-3 and V is TRBV30, with D hard to call. V was cut by 4 bases and J by 0 bases, with 4 bases left in between. Germline V gene sequence: CDR1 GTSNPN, CDR2 SVGIG (reference sequence). There are 12 residues in the CDR3. The CDR3 protein is CAWTISGNTIYF. CDR3 DNA sequence: TGTGCCTGGACAATCTCTGGAAACACCATATATTTT. The full variable domain, its missing parts supplied by reference TRBV30 and TRBJ1-3, is SQTIHQWPATLVQPVGSPLSLECTVEGTSNPNLYWYRQAAGRGLQLLFYSVGIGQISSEVPQNLSASRPQDRQFILSSKKLLLSDSGFYLCAWTISGNTIYFGEGSWLTVV.

CDR3: CASSPVSGGAFF. The CDR3, as DNA: TGTGCCAGCAGCCCCGTTTCGGGAGGAGCTTTCTTT. The V gene is TRBV11-3, the J gene TRBJ1-1, with D unclear. Trimming took off 5 bases at V and 10 bases at J, with 14 bases between the two ends. The CDR3 spans 12 residues. Germline loops: CDR1 SGHNT, CDR2 YENEEA.

The chain joins TRBV18 to TRBJ2-2, with a weak D call TRBD2 (5 bases). This CDR3 has 14 amino acids. V was shortened by 3 bases and J by 7 bases, with 12 bases between the two germline ends. In germline, CDR1 is KGHSH, CDR2 LQKENI. CDR3: CASSPEWSGGELFF. The CDR3, as DNA: TGTGCCAGCTCACCGGAGTGGAGCGGCGGGGAGCTGTTTTTT.

This clone was seen once. This sequence joins TRBV27 and TRBJ1-5; 7 nucleotides match TRBD1. The V gene end was trimmed by 6 bases and the J gene end by 6 bases; junction bases not matched to a gene: 11. This CDR3 contains 15 residues. The V gene's germline CDR1 is MNHEY and CDR2 SMNVEV (reference sequence). CDR3 in DNA: TGTGCCAGCAGAAACCAGGGGGTAGGGGGTCAGCCCCAGCATTTT. Translated: CASRNQGVGGQPQHF.

The chain is built from TRBV3-1 (or the pseudogene TRBV3-2) and TRBJ2-2; TRBD2 is a possible D gene (5 bases). Germline lookup yields CDR1 LGHDT and CDR2 YNNKEL (reference sequence). This CDR3 comprises 15 residues. The V end was cut by 4 bases, the J end by 0 bases, with 9 bases between. CDR3 residues: CASSPRETNTGELFF. The CDR3 DNA is TGTGCCAGCAGCCCGAGGGAGACGAACACCGGGGAGCTGTTTTTT.

V and J are TRBV10-2 and TRBJ2-1, with D unresolved. Per the germline V gene, CDR1 is WSHSY and CDR2 is SAAADI. Trimming removed 8 bases from V and 4 bases from J, with 18 bases in between. CDR3 size: 15 residues. CDR3 loop: CASRHGGTRYNEQFF. CDR3 nucleotides: TGCGCCAGCCGCCACGGCGGAACGAGATACAATGAGCAGTTCTTC.